The 14 T cell receptor beta chains given below trace back to one sample, sequenced in a study of T-cell memory formation after mild COVID-19. TCRdb used MiXCR to reprocess the 5' RACE reads, holding one entry per CDR3 protein. The data show more than 110,000 distinct CDR3 sequences, more than 13% seen once. Sequenced material: PBMCs or a T cell subset sorted from them (not recorded which). These receptors all stem from an adult woman who had mild COVID-19 (a few samples of this study predate the infection). Cell type and time point are not known.

The V gene is TRBV20-1, the J gene TRBJ2-7, with D possibly TRBD2 on 5 matching bases. The CDR3 contains 14 residues. Germline V CDR1 and CDR2: DFQATT, SNEGSKA (reference sequence). V lost 1 base, J lost 7 bases, and 17 bases lay in between. Here the CDR3 reads CSARVTGLIWEQYF. As DNA, the CDR3 is TGCAGTGCTAGAGTCACGGGGTTAATCTGGGAGCAGTACTTC.

The chain joins TRBV7-9 to TRBJ2-1; D uncertain. V lost 5 bases and J 8 bases, leaving 10 bases between the germline ends. Germline assignment: CDR1 SEHNR and CDR2 FQNEAQ (reference sequence). This CDR3 is 12 amino acids long. CDR3 loop: CASSPLRYEQFF. DNA for the CDR3: TGTGCCAGCAGCCCCCTCCGGTATGAGCAGTTCTTC.

The V gene is TRBV7-8, the J gene TRBJ2-2, with TRBD2 matching 10 bases. The CDR3 covers 18 residues. Germline V lookup: CDR1 SGHVS, CDR2 FQNEAQ. V trimming: 2 bases; J trimming: 5 bases; junction bases outside the gene matches: 11. As DNA, the CDR3 is TGTGCCAGCAGCTTACGTGTGCGGACTAGCGGCTTTACCGGGGAGCTGTTTTTT. Its translation: CASSLRVRTSGFTGELFF.

This chain joins TRBV19 and TRBJ2-2; TRBD1 is a possible D gene (5 bases). Between the trimmed V and J ends, which lost 4 bases and 1 base, there was a span of 10 bases. This CDR3 contains 15 residues. Germline V lookup: CDR1 LNHDA, CDR2 SQIVND (reference sequence). The CDR3 DNA reads TGTGCCAGTAGTACTTTCGACAGGAACACCGGGGAGCTGTTTTTT. Encoded protein: CASSTFDRNTGELFF.

This chain uses TRBV9 with TRBJ2-4; D may be TRBD1 (5 bases). Germline V gene lookup returns CDR1 SGDLS and CDR2 YYNGEE. With 0 bases removed from V and 6 bases from J, the gap between germline ends came to 7 bases. The CDR3 has 13 amino acids. The CDR3 sequence is CASSVGGSNIQYF. Here the CDR3 DNA reads TGTGCCAGCAGCGTAGGGGGCTCAAACATTCAGTACTTC.

The chain employs TRBV6-2 or TRBV6-3 and TRBJ2-7; 8 bases are a match to TRBD1. The germline gives CDR1 MNHEY, CDR2 SVGEGT. The CDR3 runs to 14 residues. V gave up 4 bases and J gave up 6 bases; unmatched junction bases: 8. The CDR3: CASSSRTGRLEQYF. The CDR3 DNA reads TGTGCCAGCAGTTCTAGGACAGGGCGTCTCGAGCAGTACTTC.

The chain couples TRBV5-6 to TRBJ2-3; D is tentatively TRBD1 or TRBD2 (5 bases each). This CDR3 region has 17 residues. Germline V lookup: CDR1 SGHDT, CDR2 YYEEEE. V shed 1 base and J shed 2 bases, with 17 bases lying between them. For the CDR3, the DNA is TGTGCCAGCAGCTTGCCTGGGGGAGTACGAGACACAGATACGCAGTATTTT. Translating gives CASSLPGGVRDTDTQYF.

This chain connects TRBV12-5 to TRBJ2-7; TRBD1 matches 9 bases. Germline V lookup: CDR1 LGHNT, CDR2 FRNRAP. Trimming took 4 bases from V and 2 from J; bases not matched to a gene: 6. The CDR3 extends over 15 amino acids. The CDR3 DNA reads as TGTGCTAGTGGTTCGCCGGGACAGGGTACCTACGAGCAGTACTTC. It translates to CASGSPGQGTYEQYF.

The rearrangement joins TRBV7-6 to TRBJ2-2; D is ambiguous. This CDR3 spans 11 amino acids. V was shortened by 4 bases and J by 6 bases, with 3 bases between the two germline ends. Looked up from germline, CDR1 is SGHVS and CDR2 is FNYEAQ. Here the CDR3 reads CASSSPGELFF. As DNA, the CDR3 is TGTGCCAGCAGCTCCCCCGGGGAGCTGTTTTTT.

Only a few counts were recorded for this clonotype. V and J are TRBV6-4 and TRBJ2-2; possible D gene TRBD2, 7 bases. Trimming removed 0 bases at V and 4 bases at J, with 12 bases between. CDR1 and CDR2 from the germline V gene are MRHNA and SNTAGT. The CDR3 has 16 amino acids. CDR3 residues: CASSDSRAGATGELFF. The CDR3, as DNA: TGTGCCAGCAGTGACTCCAGGGCGGGGGCCACCGGGGAGCTGTTTTTT.

This clonotype has just a few counts. The chain uses TRBV7-9 and TRBJ1-2; maybe TRBD1 (5 bases). Per the germline V gene, CDR1 is SEHNR and CDR2 is FQNEAQ (reference sequence). The CDR3 covers 14 residues. With 4 bases removed from V and 3 bases from J, the gap between germline ends came to 12 bases. This CDR3 reads CASSSDSSYYGYTF. In DNA, the CDR3 is TGTGCCAGCAGCTCCGACAGTTCCTACTATGGCTACACCTTC. The whole variable domain, remainder taken from reference TRBV7-9 and TRBJ1-2, is DTGVSQNPRHKITKRGQNVTFRCDPISEHNRLYWYRQTLGQGPEFLTYFQNEAQLEKSRLLSDRFSAERPKGSFSTLEIQRTEQGDSAMYLCASSSDSSYYGYTFGSGTRLTVV.

The chain combines TRBV11-2 with TRBJ1-1, with a weak D call TRBD1 (6 bases). V was clipped by 1 base and J by 7 bases, with 13 bases between them. CDR1 is SGHAT, CDR2 FQNNGV, per germline. CDR3 size: 14 residues. DNA for the CDR3: TGTGCCAGCAGCTTAGGCGGGGGCGGCGGTGAAGCTTTCTTT. Its translation is CASSLGGGGGEAFF.

This clonotype was detected only a few times. The rearrangement joins TRBV11-2 to TRBJ2-3, with 9 bases lining up with TRBD2. Germline V gene sequence: CDR1 SGHAT, CDR2 FQNNGV. The CDR3 totals 15 residues. Germline trimming cut 7 bases from V and 0 bases from J; bases unmatched to any gene: 5. The CDR3 reads CASTPSGVSTDTQYF. The CDR3 DNA is TGTGCCAGCACTCCTAGCGGGGTTAGCACAGATACGCAGTATTTT.

Written as DNA, the CDR3 is TGTGCCAGCAGCTACCATTTGGGGGGGCGAGAGACCCAGTACTTC. It yields the protein CASSYHLGGRETQYF. The chain employs TRBV7-2 and TRBJ2-5; D perhaps matches TRBD2 (7 bases). The CDR3 covers 15 residues. CDR1 and CDR2 from the germline V gene are SGHTA and FQGNSA. V was clipped by 4 bases and J by 4 bases, with 16 bases between them.